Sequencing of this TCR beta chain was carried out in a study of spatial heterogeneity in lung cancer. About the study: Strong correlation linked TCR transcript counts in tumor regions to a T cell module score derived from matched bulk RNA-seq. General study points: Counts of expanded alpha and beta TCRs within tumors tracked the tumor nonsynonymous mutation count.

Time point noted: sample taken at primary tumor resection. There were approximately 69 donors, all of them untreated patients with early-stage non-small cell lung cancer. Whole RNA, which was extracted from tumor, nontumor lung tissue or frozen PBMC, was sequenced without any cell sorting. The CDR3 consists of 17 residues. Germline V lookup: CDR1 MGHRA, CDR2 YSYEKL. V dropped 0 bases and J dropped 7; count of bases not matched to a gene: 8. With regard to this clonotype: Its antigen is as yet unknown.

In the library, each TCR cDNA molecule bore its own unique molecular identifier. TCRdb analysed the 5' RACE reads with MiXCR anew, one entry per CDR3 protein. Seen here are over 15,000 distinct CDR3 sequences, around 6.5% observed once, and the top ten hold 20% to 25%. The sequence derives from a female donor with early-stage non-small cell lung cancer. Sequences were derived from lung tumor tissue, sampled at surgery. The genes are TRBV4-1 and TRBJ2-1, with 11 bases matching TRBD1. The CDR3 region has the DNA TGCGCCAGCAGCCAAGATCCAGGACAGGGGGCGCAAAATGAGCAGTTCTTC. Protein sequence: CASSQDPGQGAQNEQFF.